Each of the 8 T cell receptor beta chains below was sequenced from the same sample in a study of cytomegalovirus exposure and HLA in healthy donors. It was with 60 Vbeta and 13 Jbeta primers that the PCR ran. Produced via immunoSEQ multiplex PCR; TCRdb's table is partial and in-frame only. The table lists fewer than 250,000 clones, 81% of them singletons, with around 3.6% in the top ten. The sequenced material came from PBMCs. The receptors here all came from a man between 35 and 55 years old in good health and CMV-seropositive.

This clone was counted ten times or more. The chain links TRBV19 to TRBJ2-7; 7 nucleotides agree with TRBD2. V lost 2 bases, J lost 3 bases, and 7 bases stayed unmatched. The CDR3 sequence is 15 residues long. Germline V gene sequence: CDR1 LNHDA, CDR2 SQIVND (reference sequence). CDR3: CASSIRLAESYEQYF. Written as DNA, the CDR3 is TGTGCCAGTAGTATACGCCTAGCGGAGAGCTACGAGCAGTACTTC.

This rearrangement joins TRBV7-2 to TRBJ2-1; 10 nucleotides agree with TRBD1. CDR3 size: 16 residues. After removal of 5 bases from V and 8 bases from J, the junction contained 12 bases not matched to a gene. The germline V gene encodes CDR1 SGHTA and CDR2 FQGNSA. The CDR3 reads CASSQPPGQGLDEQFF. Here the CDR3 DNA reads TGTGCCAGCAGCCAACCGCCGGGACAGGGGTTGGATGAGCAGTTCTTC.

The chain carries TRBV4-2 and TRBJ1-5; 7 bases match TRBD1. The junction had 2 bases not matched to a gene; V was cut back by 2 bases and J by 4 bases. Germline V lookup: CDR1 LGHNA, CDR2 YNFKEQ. This CDR3 is 14 amino acids long. The CDR3: CASSQSGGNQPQHF. Written as DNA, the CDR3 is TGTGCCAGCAGCCAATCAGGGGGAAATCAGCCCCAGCATTTT.

This chain connects TRBV13 to TRBJ1-2; D is ambiguous. The CDR3 length is 13 residues. Germline values: CDR1 PRHDT, CDR2 FYEKMQ (reference sequence). The ends were cut back, 3 bases at V and 2 bases at J, with 7 bases in the middle. CDR3 DNA sequence: TGTGCCAGCAGCTTCGGCGGGAACTATGGCTACACCTTC. Protein: CASSFGGNYGYTF.

V gene TRBV7-3 combines with J gene TRBJ1-2, with 12 bases matching TRBD1. Losses at the gene ends were 5 bases for V and 4 bases for J; bases not matched to a gene: 11. The CDR3 length is 17 residues. Germline CDR1 and CDR2: SGHTA and FQGTGA. CDR3 sequence reads: CASSARDRGRRGYGYTF. Here the CDR3 DNA reads TGTGCCAGCAGCGCCCGGGACAGGGGGCGAAGAGGCTATGGCTACACCTTC.

The V gene is TRBV9, the J gene TRBJ1-1; possibly TRBD1 for D (6 bases). CDR3 length: 13 amino acids. Germline CDR1 reads SGDLS; CDR2 reads YYNGEE. The germline V and J ends were trimmed by 4 bases and 4 bases, with 11 bases remaining between them. CDR3 amino acids: CASSPRTATEAFF. Here the CDR3 DNA reads TGTGCCAGCAGCCCCAGGACAGCCACTGAAGCTTTCTTT.

The sample holds a few counts of this clone. The J gene is TRBJ1-5, the V gene TRBV7-2, with TRBD1 matching over 7 bases. Trimming cost V 5 bases and J 6 bases; bases outside gene matches: 10. From germline, CDR1 is SGHTA and CDR2 FQGNSA. CDR3 length: 15 amino acids. The CDR3 loop is CASSPTGSSSQPQHF. The CDR3 DNA reads TGTGCCAGCAGCCCGACAGGGTCAAGTAGTCAGCCCCAGCATTTT.

The chain's CDR3 is CASSPSPLDEQYF. CDR3 nucleotides: TGTGCCAGCAGCCCGAGTCCCCTAGACGAGCAGTACTTC. The rearrangement joins TRBV28 to TRBJ2-7; D uncertain. The V gene's germline CDR1 is MDHEN and CDR2 SYDVKM. This CDR3 is built from 13 residues. Trimming removed 6 bases at V and 5 bases at J, with 14 bases between.